The entry below gives a single T cell receptor (beta chain) sequence along with its context. The record originates from a study of identical twins. Each CDR3 protein gets one entry after TCRdb re-called the 5' RACE reads with MiXCR. This table has fewer than 900,000 distinct CDR3 sequences, 21% appearing once. V shed 6 bases and J shed 5 bases, with 23 bases lying between them. The length of the CDR3 is 15 residues. CDR1 is DFQATT and CDR2 is SNEGSKA in the germline V gene (reference sequence). These same records also appear under a second study, on T cells expressing NK-cell markers.

Sequencing was carried out using PBMCs. This clonotype was sampled from a woman aged 18-29 years in good health. The chain recombines TRBV20-1 with TRBJ2-7; maybe TRBD1 (6 bases). The CDR3 DNA reads as TGCAGTGCATCCTCTGGGGGCCTCTCTACCCACGAGCAGTACTTC. Residues: CSASSGGLSTHEQYF.